The following is a T cell receptor (beta chain) sequence with its context. Its target is not known. The sample belongs to a study of OX40 agonist ivuxolimab in advanced cancers. Across the study: The dose-escalation cohort was around 83% male, with a mean age of around 60 years, ranging roughly 23 to 79. Study-level findings and limits: Both CD4+ and CD8+ T cell populations in blood had undergone clonal expansion by week 6 at 0.1 to 3.0 mg/kg.

Data came from immunoSEQ multiplex PCR; TCRdb stores just in-frame clones and leaves some out. Counted here are more than 55,000 clones, around 93% occurring once; the ten biggest clones make up around an eighth. The CDR3 totals 16 residues. V lost 4 bases and J 3 bases, leaving 19 bases between the germline ends. Germline values: CDR1 SGDLS, CDR2 YYNGEE. This receptor was identified in an adult with an advanced solid tumor such as melanoma, head and neck, liver or kidney cancer. This chain joins TRBV9 and TRBJ1-1; tentatively, D is TRBD1 (5 bases). Sequenced material: CD4+ or CD8+ T cells sorted from blood, taken in a trial of the OX40 agonist ivuxolimab. CDR3 nucleotides: TGTGCCAGCAGCTCCCACCGGGGCTTCGGAGACACTGAAGCTTTCTTT. Protein product: CASSSHRGFGDTEAFF. The full variable domain, rest sourced from reference TRBV9 and TRBJ1-1, is DSGVTQTPKHLITATGQRVTLRCSPRSGDLSVYWYQQSLDQGLQFLIQYYNGEERAKGNILERFSAQQFPDLHSELNLSSLELGDSALYFCASSSHRGFGDTEAFFGQGTRLTVV.